Presented here are 5 T cell receptor beta chains from one specimen sequenced in a study of blood T cells in healthy people across ages. Sample-barcoded 5' priming and a J-beta primer mix drove a second PCR of roughly 7 to 11 cycles. TCRdb reanalysed the 5' RACE reads using MiXCR and keeps one entry per CDR3 protein. Altogether a few hundred thousand distinct CDR3 sequences are present, 45% to 65% being singletons, with the ten largest covering 45% to 60%. The sequenced material came from blood. These TCRs come from a man aged 60 to 69 in good health.

The chain is built from TRBV20-1 and TRBJ1-2, with a tentative D call TRBD1 (6 bases). Trimming stripped 2 bases from V and 7 bases from J, with 17 bases between. The CDR3 loop spans 14 amino acids. Germline loops: CDR1 DFQATT, CDR2 SNEGSKA (reference sequence). This CDR3 is CSARSQGTQIGYTF. CDR3 nucleotides: TGCAGTGCTAGAAGCCAAGGGACACAGATTGGCTACACCTTC.

The J gene is TRBJ2-5, the V gene TRBV6-2 or TRBV6-3, with D maybe TRBD1 (5 bases). The V and J ends lost 11 bases and 5 bases respectively, with 12 bases between them. The germline CDR1 and CDR2 sequences are MNHEY and SVGEGT. This CDR3 contains 11 residues. CDR3 residues: CASQYRETQYF. Written as DNA, the CDR3 is TGTGCCTCACAATACAGGGAGACCCAGTACTTC.

This clonotype was observed at least ten times. This sequence joins TRBV11-1 and TRBJ2-7; 9 bases line up with TRBD2. Germline CDR1 and CDR2: SGHAT and FQDESV (reference sequence). V gave up 5 bases and J gave up 2 bases; unmatched junction bases: 13. The CDR3 is 17 residues long. CDR3 sequence (DNA): TGTGCCAGCAGCCTCCTCGGGGCTAGCGGGGCCCCCTACGAGCAGTACTTC. This sequence encodes CASSLLGASGAPYEQYF.

This clonotype appeared a few times. J is TRBJ2-3 and V is TRBV20-1; D gene ambiguous. This CDR3 has 10 residues. V gave up 4 bases and J gave up 5 bases, with 4 bases separating them. Germline values: CDR1 DFQATT, CDR2 SNEGSKA (reference sequence). The CDR3 here is CSATVDTQYF. The CDR3 DNA follows: TGCAGTGCTACCGTAGATACGCAGTATTTT.

A note on this clonotype: With a much larger clone just one base away, this may be a read error. The rearrangement joins TRBV6-1 to TRBJ1-5, with 10 bases identical to TRBD1. Trimming took 4 bases from V and 5 from J; bases not matched to a gene: 2. The CDR3 contains 14 residues. From germline, CDR1 is MNHNS and CDR2 SASEGT. Written as DNA, the CDR3 is TGTGCCAGCAGTGGGACAGGGGGGGATCAGCCCCAGCATTTT. As protein: CASSGTGGDQPQHF.